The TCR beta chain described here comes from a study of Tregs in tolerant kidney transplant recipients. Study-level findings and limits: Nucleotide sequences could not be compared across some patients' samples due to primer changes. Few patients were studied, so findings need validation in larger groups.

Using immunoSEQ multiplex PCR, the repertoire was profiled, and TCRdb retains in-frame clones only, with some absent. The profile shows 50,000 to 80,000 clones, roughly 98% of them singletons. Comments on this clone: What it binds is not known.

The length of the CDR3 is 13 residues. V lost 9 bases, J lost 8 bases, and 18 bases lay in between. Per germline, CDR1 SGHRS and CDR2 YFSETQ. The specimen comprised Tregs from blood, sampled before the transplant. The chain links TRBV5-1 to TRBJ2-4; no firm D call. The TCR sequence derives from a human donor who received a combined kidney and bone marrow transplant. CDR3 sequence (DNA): TGCGCCACCCCCCGTACAGTTTGCCACATTCAGTACTTC. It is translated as CATPRTVCHIQYF.